This record concerns one T cell receptor beta chain sequence. Its antigen is not yet known. Library construction relied on the immunoSEQ multiplex PCR assay. A mixture of 60 forward primers for TCR Vbeta segments and 13 reverse primers for TCR Jbeta segments was used in the multiplex PCR. The CDR3 region of rearranged TCR beta genes was amplified from genomic DNA with a multiplex PCR assay. The Illumina HiSeq System was used to sequence the amplified TCR beta libraries as 87-base-pair reads. For the original study's pipeline: Across the 600 to 700 repertoires, a later analysis counted about 81 million unique TCR beta chains, around 11 million of which were shared by at least two donors. A nearest-neighbor algorithm error-corrected the raw reads and collapsed the reads into unique sequences, merging closely related sequences to remove PCR and sequencing errors. V, D and J gene segments were assigned by aligning CDR3 sequences to IMGT reference sequences. Each retained sequence needed at least a six-nucleotide match to both a V gene segment and a J gene segment. Rearrangements were classified as productive when the CDR3 lacked stop codons and remained in frame with V and J, and all other rearrangements were classified as non-productive. CDR3 was defined by IMGT convention, running from the second conserved V-encoded cysteine to the conserved J-encoded phenylalanine. The earlier analysis of around 640 of the donors excluded sequences that lacked an unambiguous match to a single V gene segment. An earlier analysis of over 450 of the donors classified V segments as functional when productive rearrangements were above 56.7% and as segregating when the standard deviation between donors was above 5%. A statistical classification framework was built for diagnosing cytomegalovirus status from the catalog of TCR beta chain sequences. In a later analysis, TCR nucleotide sequences were compared against IMGT/GENE-DB human TR gene sequences so that V and J genes could be assigned. A later analysis assigned CDR3 sequences and most-parsimonious VDJ recombination scenarios with the TCRdist pipeline. In a later analysis, each TCR beta chain was defined by its CDR3 amino acid sequence together with its V-gene family, and reads lacking a unique V-gene family were excluded. As a way to deal with suspected cross-contamination and a sequencing artifact, a later analysis dropped approximately 570 nucleotide sequences that were highly shared and had low generation probability. In a later analysis, a clonal expansion index was calculated for each public chain from normalized within-repertoire ranks of inferred template counts. In a later analysis, generation probabilities were computed with a VDJ recombination model fitted to out-of-frame rearrangements, and the resulting probabilities were checked against IGoR. A later analysis scored TCR-TCR, TCR-HLA and TCR-CMV co-occurrence with hypergeometric tests, applying a repertoire-size bias correction to TCR pairs. To estimate false discovery rates, a later analysis permuted the HLA or CMV assignments 20 times. A later analysis grouped co-occurring TCRs with DBSCAN, adding TCRdist sequence similarity when clustering within HLA-allele-positive subsets. Repertoires with fewer than 30,000 or more than 120,000 public chains, plus five repertoires with anomalous nucleotide sharing, were excluded from co-occurrence clustering. TCRdb carries this immuneACCESS record with in-frame sequences only. Its versions omit some clonotypes, under half of them owing to an unresolved V gene in the studies checked, with the rest unexplained. V, J and clone size reflect that table, while D and trimming were determined from the DNA. The sample's records list roughly 84,000 clones. Of the sample, about 0.5% falls within the top ten clones.

The cohort was made up of 650 to 700 healthy bone marrow donors. Cohort members were all nominally healthy when sampled, although unrecorded immune exposures were likely present. The donor was CMV seronegative and belonged to the group of 350 to 400 seronegative cohort members. A peripheral blood sample was collected from each donor, and TCR beta sequencing was performed on peripheral blood mononuclear cells. Genomic DNA was extracted from the blood cell samples with the Qiagen DNeasy Blood Extraction Kit. This sample was included in a study of cytomegalovirus exposure and HLA in healthy donors (dated by TCRdb to the late 2010s). With regard to the full study: An earlier analysis of some 600 of the donors reported 276 Gb of sequence data and around 100 million unique TCR beta sequences obtained from about 179 million T cells. Roughly 300 gigabases of sequencing data and 91 million or so unique TCR sequences made up an early release that covered approximately 700 HLA-typed donors. Of the roughly 390 genotyped donors, roughly 76% were placed in the genetic ancestry cluster associated with self-reported Caucasian donors. The aim of the study was to test whether cataloging public T cell receptors could identify signatures of past pathogen exposure. Using immunosequencing, the study profiled T cell repertoires from fewer than 700 subjects and related those repertoires to cytomegalovirus serostatus. In addition to the first cohort of roughly 700 subjects, a separate validation cohort of 130 or so different subjects was used. High-throughput TCR immunosequencing, statistical association of individual TCRs with disease status, and machine learning were combined to predict cytomegalovirus infection status. In a later analysis, previously published TCR beta repertoires from about 670 donors were re-analyzed and high-resolution HLA genotyping was added so that TCR occurrence patterns could be studied. The later analysis used no new phenotypic data to find candidate immune exposures, relying instead on TCR beta sequences and their occurrence across donors. An earlier analysis of fewer than 700 of the donors applied high-throughput TCR beta sequencing to assess whether each TCR beta V gene segment acted as functional or pseudogenic. Donor age, sex, ethnicity and CMV serostatus were compiled together with the repertoire data. Genome-wide SNP genotypes for about 65% of the roughly 700 donors were used in a later genetic analysis, which treated that subset as a discovery cohort. All discovery cohort repertoires had been generated on a single sequencing platform. Class I and class II HLA loci were covered by the typing at four-digit resolution. Typing coverage differed by locus: A, B, C, DRB1 and DQB1 were typed in about 620-630 donors, DQA1 in around 500, DPA1 in 600 to 610, and DPB1 in about 450. Because of strong linkage in the cohort, 5 or 6 DR-DQ haplotypes were treated as single units for association and clustering. Among 300 to 450 genotyped donors of the cohort, an average of approximately 230,000 unique TCR beta nucleotide sequences were sequenced per donor, roughly 20% of them non-productive. The paper's findings and limits, for the study overall: Strong co-occurrence of HLA alleles, especially DR and DQ, made assigning TCR associations to individual alleles difficult. The classifier was reported to diagnose cytomegalovirus status with high specificity and sensitivity in both the original and validation cohorts. Some IMGT-functional V segments, including TRBV6-2 and TRBV6-3, could not be told apart with the 87-base-pair reads, so those segments were excluded. The study listed 150 to 200 TCR beta chains as associated with cytomegalovirus. Broadly in line with IMGT annotations, most TCR beta V segments showed up in productive rearrangements about 87% or about 30% of the time in an earlier analysis of approximately 640 of the donors. A cluster of highly shared sequence variants was judged likely to be a technical artifact of the sequencing pipeline. A later analysis found that most CMV-associated TCR beta chains appeared HLA-restricted, with HLA associations seemingly driven largely by CMV exposure. A later genetic analysis reported fewer N-insertions in productive TCRs among donors in an Asian-associated ancestry cluster than the roughly 690-donor mean. For the cohort, immune exposure information was limited to CMV serostatus. A further reported finding was that TCR beta sequences accurately predicted the HLA-A and HLA-B alleles for most subjects in the first cohort. Three of the identified cytomegalovirus-associated TCR beta chains were confirmed in vitro to be specific for cytomegalovirus antigens. Most TCR sequences were observed very rarely across donors, whereas some public TCRs were present in many individuals. In a later analysis, HLA-associated TCR beta chains showed more clonal expansion and lower generation probabilities than non-associated chains that were equally common. Specific HLA alleles were associated with 15,000 to 20,000 TCR beta sequences at a false discovery rate of 0.05 in a later analysis. Because counts were too low, 15 to 20 rarely observed V segments, including chromosome 9 orphons, were excluded from the earlier analysis of roughly 580 of the donors. In a later genetic analysis, a missense DCLRE1C variant was associated with V-gene and J-gene trimming of TCR beta chains, and the association was replicated in an independent cohort. Sequencing depth was assumed to be roughly uniform across donors in the presence/absence analyses, though that assumption may not hold. Because HLA typing was missing for some donors at each locus, association tests included only the typed subset. A later analysis found that TCR association rates varied across HLA loci, with DRB1 alleles showing the most associated TCRs and HLA-C alleles the fewest. The cohort was sequenced for TCR beta chains only, and without alpha or paired-chain data the features that could be detected were limited. Several of the top co-occurrence clusters appeared to be linked to parvovirus B19, influenza, CMV and Epstein-Barr virus, according to a later analysis. The authors suggested that the approach could potentially be generalized to other disease states and immunological phenotypes. Linkage disequilibrium might explain the correlated functional status among segregating V segments, but an unknown experimental factor could not be ruled out.

The germline V end is reduced by 5 bases and the J end by 7 bases; junction bases left unmatched: 3. Sequences SGHAT (CDR1) and FQNNGV (CDR2) are obtained from the germline V gene. The CDR3 sequence holds 13 residues, the cysteine and phenylalanine included. Here the CDR3 DNA is all that survives: 39 bases in frame from base 1. The sample was PBMCs. The V and J segments used are TRBV11-2 and TRBJ2-1, with 9 junctional bases fitting TRBD1. This sequence originates from a man aged 45-60 years in good health and CMV-seronegative. The nucleotides read TGTGCCAGCAGCCTACAGGGGGCTAATGAGCAGTTCTTC. Its translation is CASSLQGANEQFF.